A selection of T cell receptor beta chains follows, all from one sample in a study of control samples from healthy donors and cancer patients. Profiling relied on immunoSEQ multiplex PCR, and the TCRdb table lists in-frame clones only, not all of them. In the table there are about 100,000 clones, almost 85% of which are singletons. The sequenced sample was blood. The receptors come from a man younger than 30 in good health. The CDR3 runs from the conserved cysteine through the conserved F or W. Fields, in order: clone size, D gene, J gene, CDR3 length, V gene, CDR3 DNA, CDR3 protein. D genes are given only for firm matches. Only part of the rows carry a size: once, few, many, or a class if the clone is expanded.

size: -; D: TRBD2; J: TRBJ2-5; length: 21; V: TRBV7-8; DNA: TGTGCCAGCAGCTTAAGTATAAAAGGTCTCGTTAGCGGGGGTTATCAAGAGACCCAGTACTTC; CDR3: CASSLSIKGLVSGGYQETQYF
size: once; D: -; J: TRBJ1-1; length: 16; V: TRBV5-1; DNA: TGCGCCAGCAGCTTGGGGGGCGGCAGAGTGAACACTGAAGCTTTCTTT; CDR3: CASSLGGGRVNTEAFF
size: -; D: TRBD1; J: TRBJ2-3; length: 15; V: TRBV27; DNA: TGTGCCAGCAGTTCATACAGGGGGCGGGGAGATACGCAGTATTTT; CDR3: CASSSYRGRGDTQYF
size: once; D: -; J: TRBJ2-5; length: 13; V: TRBV5-6; DNA: TGTGCCAGCAGCGGACAGGGACTAGGGGGCCAGTACTTC; CDR3: CASSGQGLGGQYF
size: -; D: -; J: TRBJ1-2; length: 14; V: TRBV5-1; DNA: TGCGCCAGCAGCTTGGACAGCTTTAACTATGGCTACACCTTC; CDR3: CASSLDSFNYGYTF
size: -; D: -; J: TRBJ1-4; length: 13; V: TRBV19; DNA: TGTGCCAGTAGCGGTCAGGGGTTTGAAAAACTGTTTTTT; CDR3: CASSGQGFEKLFF
size: -; D: -; J: TRBJ1-4; length: 15; V: TRBV6-2/TRBV6-3; DNA: TGTGCCAGCAGTTACCGGGGGGGGCCCAATGAAAAACTGTTTTTT; CDR3: CASSYRGGPNEKLFF
size: once; D: -; J: TRBJ2-5; length: 14; V: TRBV13; DNA: TGTGCCACCTCCGTCAGGGCTAGCAGGGAGACCCAGTACTTC; CDR3: CATSVRASRETQYF
size: once; D: TRBD1; J: TRBJ1-1; length: 16; V: TRBV7-9; DNA: TGTGCCAGCAGCGTCTCGGGGACAGGGAGGGAGCCTGAAGCTTTCTTT; CDR3: CASSVSGTGREPEAFF
size: -; D: -; J: TRBJ2-3; length: 16; V: TRBV11-2; DNA: TGTGCCAGCAGCTTAGGGGGGGACCACCGCACAGATACGCAGTATTTT; CDR3: CASSLGGDHRTDTQYF
size: -; D: TRBD2; J: TRBJ2-1; length: 18; V: TRBV14; DNA: TGTGCCAGCAGCCAAGCACTAGCGGGGGGTAACTCCTACAATGAGCAGTTCTTC; CDR3: CASSQALAGGNSYNEQFF
size: few; D: -; J: TRBJ1-5; length: 15; V: TRBV6-5; DNA: TGTGCCAGTAAAAGCTCGGACGGACTTAATCAGCCCCAGCATTTT; CDR3: CASKSSDGLNQPQHF
size: once; D: -; J: TRBJ1-2; length: 14; V: TRBV4-1; DNA: TGCGCCAGCAGCCAAGAGGGTAAGGGCTATGGCTACACCTTC; CDR3: CASSQEGKGYGYTF
size: -; D: -; J: TRBJ2-7; length: 14; V: TRBV4-3; DNA: TGCGCCAGCAGCCTCAGCGCAGGGTGGGGAGAGCAGTACTTC; CDR3: CASSLSAGWGEQYF
size: -; D: TRBD2; J: TRBJ2-3; length: 16; V: TRBV6-6; DNA: TGTGCCAGCAGTTTGACGGCGGGGGGTAGAAGAGATACGCAGTATTTT; CDR3: CASSLTAGGRRDTQYF
size: -; D: -; J: TRBJ1-1; length: 13; V: TRBV18; DNA: TGTGCCAGCTCGAAAGAACAGGGTACGTACGCTTTCTTT; CDR3: CASSKEQGTYAFF
size: once; D: TRBD1; J: TRBJ2-7; length: 17; V: TRBV10-3; DNA: TGTGCCATCAGTGAGCCAGTACAGCCGGGACAGGGAGTCGAGCAGTACTTC; CDR3: CAISEPVQPGQGVEQYF
size: -; D: -; J: TRBJ2-5; length: 17; V: TRBV3-1/TRBV3-2; DNA: TGTGCCAGCAGCCAAGAAGGGGCCCCCTGGAATAAAGAGACCCAGTACTTC; CDR3: CASSQEGAPWNKETQYF
size: -; D: -; J: TRBJ2-4; length: 14; V: TRBV6-6; DNA: TGTGCCAGCAGTTTGACAGTAGCCAAAAACATTCAGTACTTC; CDR3: CASSLTVAKNIQYF
size: -; D: -; J: TRBJ2-3; length: 15; V: TRBV7-9; DNA: TGTGCCAGCAGCTTGGGACCGTCAATCGCAGATACGCAGTATTTT; CDR3: CASSLGPSIADTQYF
size: -; D: TRBD1; J: TRBJ1-2; length: 15; V: TRBV6-5; DNA: TGTGCCAGCAGTTACTCCAAACAGGGGGCAGGGGGCTACACCTTC; CDR3: CASSYSKQGAGGYTF
size: -; D: -; J: TRBJ1-5; length: 13; V: TRBV5-4; DNA: TGTGCCAGCAGCTTGGCTCCGAATCAGCCCCAGCATTTT; CDR3: CASSLAPNQPQHF
size: few; D: -; J: TRBJ2-7; length: 15; V: TRBV4-2; DNA: TGTGCCAGCAGCCAAAATAGGGGGGGTAGCTACGAGCAGTACTTC; CDR3: CASSQNRGGSYEQYF
size: -; D: -; J: TRBJ1-1; length: 13; V: TRBV19; DNA: TGTGCCAGTAGTAACATCATGAACACTGAAGCTTTCTTT; CDR3: CASSNIMNTEAFF
size: -; D: -; J: TRBJ1-1; length: 13; V: TRBV19; DNA: TGTGCCAGTACGACAATTATGAACACTGAAGCTTTCTTT; CDR3: CASTTIMNTEAFF